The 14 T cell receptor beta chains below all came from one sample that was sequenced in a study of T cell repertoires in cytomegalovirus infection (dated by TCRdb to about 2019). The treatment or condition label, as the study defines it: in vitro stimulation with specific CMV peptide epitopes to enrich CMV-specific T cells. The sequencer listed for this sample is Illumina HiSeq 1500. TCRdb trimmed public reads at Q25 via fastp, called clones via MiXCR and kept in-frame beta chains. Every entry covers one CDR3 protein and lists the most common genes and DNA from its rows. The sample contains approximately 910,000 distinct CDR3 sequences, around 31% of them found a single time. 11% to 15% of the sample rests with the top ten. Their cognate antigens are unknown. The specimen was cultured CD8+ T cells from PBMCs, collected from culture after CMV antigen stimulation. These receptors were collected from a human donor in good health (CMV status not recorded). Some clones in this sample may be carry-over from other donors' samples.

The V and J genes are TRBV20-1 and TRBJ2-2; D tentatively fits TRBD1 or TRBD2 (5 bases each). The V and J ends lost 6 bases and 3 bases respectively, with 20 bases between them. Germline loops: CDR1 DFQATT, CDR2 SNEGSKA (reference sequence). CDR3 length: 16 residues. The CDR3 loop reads CSAYPGTQGHTGELFF. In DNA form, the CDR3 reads TGCAGTGCGTACCCCGGGACCCAAGGTCACACCGGGGAGCTGTTTTTT.

CDR3 residues: CASSSRESLPGYTF. Here the CDR3 DNA reads TGTGCCAGCAGTTCAAGGGAGTCCCTACCTGGCTACACCTTC. The V call is TRBV27, the J call TRBJ1-2; no clear D gene. Germline-derived CDR1 and CDR2 are MNHEY and SMNVEV (reference sequence). Trimming took 4 bases from V and 7 from J, leaving 16 bases between them. CDR3 size: 14 residues.

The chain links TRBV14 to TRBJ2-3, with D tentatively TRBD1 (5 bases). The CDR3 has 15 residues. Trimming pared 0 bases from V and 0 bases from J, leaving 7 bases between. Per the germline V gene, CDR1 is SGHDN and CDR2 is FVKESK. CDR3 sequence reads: CASSQERQSTDTQYF. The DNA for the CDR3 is TGTGCCAGCAGCCAAGAAAGACAGAGCACAGATACGCAGTATTTT.

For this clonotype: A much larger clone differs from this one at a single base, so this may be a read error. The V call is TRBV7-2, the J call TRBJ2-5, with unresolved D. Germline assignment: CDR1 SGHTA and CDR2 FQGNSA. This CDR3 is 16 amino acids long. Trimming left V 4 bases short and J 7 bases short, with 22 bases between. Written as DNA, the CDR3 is TGTGCCAGCAGCTCCCCCTCCGAATCCGCCCCAACGACCCAGTACTTC. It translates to CASSSPSESAPTTQYF.

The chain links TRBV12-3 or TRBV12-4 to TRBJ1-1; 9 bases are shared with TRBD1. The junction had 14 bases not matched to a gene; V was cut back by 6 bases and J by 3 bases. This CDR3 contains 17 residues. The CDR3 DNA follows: TGTGCCAGCAGCTCGAGAGAGTGGACAGGGGTCGACACTGAAGCTTTCTTT. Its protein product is CASSSREWTGVDTEAFF.

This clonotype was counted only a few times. DNA of the CDR3: TGTGCCAGTACCGCAACTAGCTCGGGCACAGATACGCAGTATTTT. Translated: CASTATSSGTDTQYF. V is TRBV19 and J is TRBJ2-3, with a weak D call TRBD2 (6 bases). Germline V gene sequence: CDR1 LNHDA, CDR2 SQIVND (reference sequence). This CDR3 comprises 15 residues. V was clipped by 7 bases and J by 1 base, with 15 bases between them.

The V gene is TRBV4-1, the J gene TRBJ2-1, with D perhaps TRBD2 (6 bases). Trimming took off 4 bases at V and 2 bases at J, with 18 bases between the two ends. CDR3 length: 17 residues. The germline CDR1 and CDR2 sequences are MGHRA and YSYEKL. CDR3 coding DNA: TGCGCCAGCAGCCGGGGTAGCGGAAAGGTTGCCTACAATGAGCAGTTCTTC. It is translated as CASSRGSGKVAYNEQFF.

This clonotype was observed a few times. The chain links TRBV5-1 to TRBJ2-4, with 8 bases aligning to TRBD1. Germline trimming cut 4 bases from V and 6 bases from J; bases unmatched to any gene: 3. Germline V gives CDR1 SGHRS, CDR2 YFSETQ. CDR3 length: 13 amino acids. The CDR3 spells CASSTDRGNIQYF. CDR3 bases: TGCGCCAGCAGCACCGACAGGGGAAACATTCAGTACTTC. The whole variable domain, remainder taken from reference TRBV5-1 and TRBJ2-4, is KAGVTQTPRYLIKTRGQQVTLSCSPISGHRSVSWYQQTPGQGLQFLFEYFSETQRNKGNFPGRFSGRQFSNSRSEMNVSTLELGDSALYLCASSTDRGNIQYFGAGTRLSVL.

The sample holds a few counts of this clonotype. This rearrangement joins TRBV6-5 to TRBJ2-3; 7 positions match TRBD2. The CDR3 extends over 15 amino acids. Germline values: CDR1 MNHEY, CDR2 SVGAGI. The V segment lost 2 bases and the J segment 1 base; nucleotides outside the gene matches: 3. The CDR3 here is CASSYGGGRTDTQYF. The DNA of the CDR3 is TGTGCCAGCAGTTACGGGGGGGGTCGCACAGATACGCAGTATTTT.

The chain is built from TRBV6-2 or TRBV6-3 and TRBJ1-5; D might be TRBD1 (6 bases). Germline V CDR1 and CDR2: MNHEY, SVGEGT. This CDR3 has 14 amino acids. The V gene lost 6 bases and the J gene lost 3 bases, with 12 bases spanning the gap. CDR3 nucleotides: TGTGCCAGCAGAAAGGGACAACTCAATCAGCCCCAGCATTTT. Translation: CASRKGQLNQPQHF.

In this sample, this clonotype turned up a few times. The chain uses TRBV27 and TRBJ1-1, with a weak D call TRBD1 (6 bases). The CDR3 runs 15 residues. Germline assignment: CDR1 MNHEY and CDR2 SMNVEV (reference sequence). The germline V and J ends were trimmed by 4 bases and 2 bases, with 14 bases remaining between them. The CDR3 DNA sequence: TGTGCCAGCAGTTGGATAACAGGGCTCAACACTGAAGCTTTCTTT. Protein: CASSWITGLNTEAFF.

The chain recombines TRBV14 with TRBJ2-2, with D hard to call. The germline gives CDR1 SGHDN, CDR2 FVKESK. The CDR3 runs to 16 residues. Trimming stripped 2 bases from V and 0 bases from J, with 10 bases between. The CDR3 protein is CASSQFPAANTGELFF. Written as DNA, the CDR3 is TGTGCCAGCAGCCAATTTCCAGCCGCGAACACCGGGGAGCTGTTTTTT.

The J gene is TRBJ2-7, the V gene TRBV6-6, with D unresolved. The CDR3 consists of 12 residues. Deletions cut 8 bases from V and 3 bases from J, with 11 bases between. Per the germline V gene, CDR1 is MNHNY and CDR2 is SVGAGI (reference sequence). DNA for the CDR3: TGTGCCAGCCGGGCAGGATACTACGAGCAGTACGTC. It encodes CASRAGYYEQYV.

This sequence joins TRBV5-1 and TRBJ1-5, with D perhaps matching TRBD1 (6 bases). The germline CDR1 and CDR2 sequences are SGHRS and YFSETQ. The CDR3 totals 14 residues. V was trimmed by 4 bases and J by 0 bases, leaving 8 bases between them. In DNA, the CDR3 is TGCGCCAGCAGCCAGGGGCTTAGCAATCAGCCCCAGCATTTT. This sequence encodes CASSQGLSNQPQHF.